This T cell receptor beta chain was identified in a study of T-cell memory formation after mild COVID-19. The table lists this clonotype with many counts. What it recognizes is unknown. Study results and limitations: The study found contracting CD4+ clones mainly in CM and EM and contracting CD8+ clones in EMRA.

5'RACE, which relied on constant-segment primers, yielded TCR alpha and TCR beta cDNA libraries carrying sample barcodes and UMIs. TCRdb recomputed calls from the 5' RACE reads with MiXCR, one row per CDR3 protein. The data show 90,000 to 120,000 distinct CDR3 sequences, around 14% seen once. This sequence originates from a man younger than 30 who had mild COVID-19 (a few samples of this study predate the infection). Cell type and time point are not known. Sequencing input: PBMCs or a T cell subset sorted from them (not recorded which).

CDR3 bases: TGTGCCAGCAGCGTGGTAGCGGGGAGCACAGATACGCAGTATTTT. As protein: CASSVVAGSTDTQYF. The rearrangement uses TRBV9 and TRBJ2-3, with 8 positions matching TRBD2. J lost 0 bases, V lost 2 bases, and 2 bases had no gene match. CDR1 and CDR2 (germline): SGDLS, YYNGEE. The CDR3 covers 15 residues.